This entry concerns a single T cell receptor (beta chain). This clonotype was counted only a few times. Its cognate antigen has yet to be identified. Within one base of it there is no much larger clone, and no base qualities were kept. This sample was included in a study of T cells after yellow fever vaccination (dated by TCRdb to about 2019). Notes on the research overall: Libraries from fractions with low cell numbers were prepared with the SMART-Seq v4 Ultra Low Input RNA kit. The cohort comprised two healthy male donors, one aged 18 to 30 and one aged 30 to 40 years. Bulk TCR alpha and beta repertoires were sequenced longitudinally to track T-cell clones before and after primary and booster YFV17D yellow fever vaccination. Blood samples were taken at several timepoints before and after primary and secondary immunization, and bulk PBMC replicates and cell subsets were isolated.

V lost 4 bases and J lost 5 bases; the stretch between them is 17 bases long. The germline V gene yields SGHTA for CDR1 and FQGNSA for CDR2. The CDR3 spans 15 residues, from the cysteine through the phenylalanine. The entry retains the CDR3 DNA only, 45 bases that are in frame from base 1. What the study reported, not specific to this receptor: Only a couple of donors were included in the study, so the extent to which the findings can be generalized is limited. After the booster, most of the clones that had expanded following primary vaccination were detected again (96% of CD4 and around 88% of CD8), which suggests that memory was broadly maintained. A small share of clonotypes was detected in both CD4 and CD8 compartments, with the overlap likely arising from convergent recombination. Computational filtering was required because FACS-sorted repertoires could contain abundant contaminating clonotypes from the bulk population. Compared with the primary T-cell response, the secondary T-cell response was weaker but faster, peaking on day 5 rather than day 15.

Sequenced using an Illumina NovaSeq 6000. Synthesis of TCR cDNA relied on 5'RACE template switching, a step that introduced a universal primer site along with unique molecular identifiers. Priming for cDNA synthesis came from both the TCR alpha and TCR beta constant segments. Library amplification involved two PCR steps, and the second step added sample barcodes and sequencing adapters. Sequencing of libraries was done on Illumina HiSeq 2500 (2x100 bp) or NovaSeq (2x150 bp). Regarding the original processing steps: MIGEC handled demultiplexing of reads and collapsing into UMI consensus sequences, while MiXCR performed V(D)J alignment. Vaccine-responding clonotypes were identified with edgeR using replicate PBMC samples, with FDR below 0.01 and a log2 fold change above 5 up to day 15 being required. Each bulk clonotype received a CD4 or CD8 identity based on whether the sequenced CD4 or CD8 repertoire contained that clonotype at higher abundance. The public reads were reprocessed in TCRdb via fastp at Q25 and MiXCR, keeping in-frame beta chains. CDR3 protein duplicates are merged, each entry listing the most common genes and DNA. The V and J calls here are based on TCRdb, not the publication. The sample profile shows hundreds of thousands of distinct CDR3 sequences; 18% of them were found once. The ten top clones hold 15% to 20% of the sample.

The sample's treatment or condition label, decoded: live attenuated yellow fever vaccine strain. At each blood-draw timepoint, two biological replicates of bulk PBMCs were obtained. A standard Ficoll-Paque protocol was used to isolate PBMCs from peripheral blood. TriZol was used to extract RNA from bulk PBMCs, CD4 and CD8 fractions, and dextramer-positive and dextramer-negative fractions. This sequence originates from a man between 18 and 29 years old who received the YFV17D yellow fever vaccine. The specimen comprised PBMCs, sampled before the yellow fever booster vaccination. The rearrangement combines TRBV7-2 with TRBJ1-2, with the D segment identity uncertain. The nucleotide sequence reads TGTGCCAGCAGCTCCTACCCCGCAGGCGGGTATGGCTACACCTTC. Its translation is CASSSYPAGGYGYTF.